The 7 T cell receptor beta chains given below trace back to one sample, sequenced in a study of metastatic and nonmetastatic thyroid tumors. Not a single patient had been given any form of treatment at any point before undergoing thyroid surgery. TCRdb reanalyzed the PCR reads via MiXCR. This table holds roughly 89,000 clones, roughly an eighth found once. Sequenced material: tumor tissue. The source of these receptors is a female donor with papillary thyroid cancer or a benign thyroid nodule (not recorded which). Some clones in this sample may be carry-over from other donors' samples.

This rearrangement joins TRBV6-1 to TRBJ2-3, with D uncertain. The CDR3 totals 15 residues. V was pared by 6 bases and J by 2 bases, with 15 bases between. Germline values: CDR1 MNHNS, CDR2 SASEGT. The CDR3 DNA sequence: TGTGCCAGCAGGCCCCGGAATAGGGACACAGATACGCAGTATTTT. This sequence encodes CASRPRNRDTDTQYF.

Many counts were recorded for this clone. The chain is built from TRBV5-8 and TRBJ1-4, with TRBD1 matching 8 bases. CDR3 length equals 14 residues. Germline trimming cut 0 bases from V and 8 bases from J; bases unmatched to any gene: 3. Germline values: CDR1 SGHTS, CDR2 YDEGEE. The CDR3 DNA follows: TGTGCCAGCAGCTTGGGACAGGGGTACGAAAAACTGTTTTTT. Residues: CASSLGQGYEKLFF.

This clone was observed at least ten times. The chain couples TRBV7-8 to TRBJ1-2, with TRBD1 identical over 9 bases. Germline V gene lookup returns CDR1 SGHVS and CDR2 FQNEAQ. The CDR3 totals 13 residues. Trimming at V came to 5 bases and at J to 7 bases, leaving 5 bases not matched to a gene. CDR3 sequence: CASSATGGSGYTF. For the CDR3, the DNA is TGTGCCAGCAGCGCCACAGGGGGCAGTGGCTACACCTTC. The full variable domain, with the rest looked up from reference TRBV7-8 and TRBJ1-2, is GAGVSQSPRYKVAKRGQDVALRCDPISGHVSLFWYQQALGQGPEFLTYFQNEAQLDKSGLPSDRFFAERPEGSVSTLKIQRTQQEDSAVYLCASSATGGSGYTFGSGTRLTVV.

The rearrangement joins TRBV19 to TRBJ2-6, with 8 bases aligning to TRBD1. Germline CDR1 and CDR2: LNHDA and SQIVND (reference sequence). V lost 7 bases, J lost 15 bases, and 14 bases stayed unmatched. This CDR3 contains 14 residues. The DNA of the CDR3 is TGTGCCAGTAACCGGAGGGGACAGGTTCCCCCCCTGACTTTC. Its translation is CASNRRGQVPPLTF.

To note about this clone: This may stem from a read error, because a much larger clone lies one nucleotide away. The sample holds other DNA sequences that translate to the same CDR3. This chain joins TRBV13 and TRBJ2-5; possibly TRBD2 for D (5 bases). From germline, CDR1 is PRHDT and CDR2 FYEKMQ (reference sequence). CDR3 size: 18 residues. V was shortened by 2 bases and J by 1 base, with 20 bases between the two germline ends. The CDR3: CASSLSGILAGVQETQYF. CDR3 DNA sequence: TGTGCCAGCAGCTTATCGGGTATCCTAGCAGGAGTCCAAGAGACCCAGTACTTC.

Details on this clone: A much more abundant neighbour one base away suggests this may be a read error. This chain connects TRBV28 to TRBJ1-1, with D tentatively TRBD1 (5 bases). Per the germline V gene, CDR1 is MDHEN and CDR2 is SYDVKM. The CDR3 length is 15 residues. Trimming shortened V by 4 bases and J by 8 bases, and 20 bases separated the two germline ends. The CDR3 region has the DNA TGTGCCAGCAGTTCCGTGGCAGGGTGTTCATCGGAAGCTTTCTTT. It is translated as CASSSVAGCSSEAFF.

The CDR3 sequence: CASSQSPTPRHTGELFF. CDR3 DNA sequence: TGTGCCAGCAGCCAATCACCAACTCCTCGACACACCGGGGAGCTGTTTTTT. The chain has TRBV3-1 and TRBJ2-2, with D unclear. The CDR3 covers 17 residues. V was cut by 2 bases and J by 3 bases, with 16 bases left in between. Per germline, CDR1 LGHDT and CDR2 YNNKEL (reference sequence).